One and the same sample provided the 8 T cell receptor beta chains below, sequenced in a study of cytomegalovirus exposure and HLA in healthy donors. The method was immunoSEQ multiplex PCR; TCRdb's version includes in-frame clones alone and lacks a portion of them. The sample has a few hundred thousand clones, 80% to 90% seen once. The sequenced sample consisted of PBMCs. Every receptor here comes from a woman aged 18 to 35 in good health and CMV-seronegative.

The chain links TRBV7-8 to TRBJ2-7; 8 nucleotides align to TRBD1. The CDR3 spans 18 residues. J gave up 4 bases and V 5 bases, and 19 bases lay outside the gene matches. Germline lookup yields CDR1 SGHVS and CDR2 FQNEAQ. The CDR3, as DNA: TGTGCCAGCAGCCTAGACAGGGGATGGAGGGCCCCTCAATACGAGCAGTACTTC. Encoded protein: CASSLDRGWRAPQYEQYF.

The genes are TRBV5-4 and TRBJ2-3, with 10 nucleotides matching TRBD2. Germline lookup yields CDR1 SGHNT and CDR2 YYREEE (reference sequence). The CDR3 length is 15 residues. The J segment lost 2 bases and the V segment lost 1 base, leaving 1 base of the junction unmatched. The CDR3 reads CASSLTSGTTDTQYF. The DNA for the CDR3 is TGTGCCAGCAGCTTGACTAGCGGGACCACAGATACGCAGTATTTT.

This chain uses TRBV2 with TRBJ1-4; D call uncertain. The V and J ends lost 6 bases and 8 bases respectively, with 16 bases between them. This CDR3 region has 14 residues. Germline V lookup: CDR1 SNHLY, CDR2 FYNNEI. CDR3 sequence: CASRLGGAREKLFF. In DNA, the CDR3 is TGTGCCAGCAGGTTAGGAGGCGCACGGGAAAAACTGTTTTTT. Based on the CDR3 plus reference TRBV2 and TRBJ1-4, the full variable domain is EPEVTQTPSHQVTQMGQEVILRCVPISNHLYFYWYRQILGQKVEFLVSFYNNEISEKSEIFDDQFSVERPDGSNFTLKIRSTKLEDSAMYFCASRLGGAREKLFFGSGTQLSVL.

This clone was seen just once. The chain combines TRBV28 with TRBJ2-7, with a weak D call TRBD1 (5 bases). The germline V gene encodes CDR1 MDHEN and CDR2 SYDVKM. The V and J ends lost 2 bases and 3 bases respectively, with 11 bases between them. The CDR3 consists of 14 residues. The CDR3 sequence: CASSLGAGFYEQYF. CDR3 nucleotides: TGTGCCAGCAGTTTAGGAGCAGGGTTCTACGAGCAGTACTTC.

The chain couples TRBV12-2 to TRBJ2-7; the DNA was not compared with TRBD2, the D call given in the table. TRBV12-2 is classified as a pseudogene. This CDR3 region has 18 residues. The CDR3 DNA reads TGTGCAAGTCGCTTAGGGCCGTCCTCTTGCGGGGGGATCGAGGAGCAGTACTTC. Protein product: CASRLGPSSCGGIEEQYF.

The V gene is TRBV4-1, the J gene TRBJ1-2, with TRBD1 identical over 11 bases. V dropped 3 bases and J dropped 7; count of bases not matched to a gene: 13. The CDR3 contains 17 residues. The germline CDR1 and CDR2 sequences are MGHRA and YSYEKL. The CDR3, as DNA: TGCGCCAGCAGCCAGGAAGGACAGGGGGCCTGGTCGTCTGGCTACACCTTC. The encoded protein is CASSQEGQGAWSSGYTF.

CDR3 DNA sequence: TGCAGCGGTTGGAGGCCCGGGGAGCTGTTTTTT. Protein product: CSGWRPGELFF. The chain carries TRBV29-1 and TRBJ2-2, with D possibly being TRBD2 (5 bases). V was shortened by 7 bases and J by 6 bases, with 9 bases between the two germline ends. There are 11 residues in the CDR3. CDR1 is SQVTM and CDR2 is ANQGSEA in the germline V gene.

The rearrangement links TRBV5-6 to TRBJ2-2, with D possibly TRBD1 on 5 matching bases. CDR3 length equals 17 residues. The V end lost 4 bases, the J end lost 2 bases, and 18 bases lay between the germline ends. Germline values: CDR1 SGHDT, CDR2 YYEEEE. CDR3 sequence (DNA): TGTGCCAGCAGCCGCCTTGTATGGGGCTATAACACCGGGGAGCTGTTTTTT. This translates into CASSRLVWGYNTGELFF. The entire variable domain, with the rest obtained from reference TRBV5-6 and TRBJ2-2, is as follows: DAGVTQSPTHLIKTRGQQVTLRCSPKSGHDTVSWYQQALGQGPQFIFQYYEEEERQRGNFPDRFSGHQFPNYSSELNVNALLLGDSALYLCASSRLVWGYNTGELFFGEGSRLTVL.